The 27 T cell receptor beta chains listed next were all sequenced from one sample in a study of OX40 agonist ivuxolimab in advanced cancers. Here immunoSEQ multiplex PCR was the method, and the copy in TCRdb shows in-frame clones only, minus some. The profile shows some 140,000 clones, about nine tenths of them singletons. Material: CD4+ or CD8+ T cells sorted from blood, obtained in a trial of the OX40 agonist ivuxolimab. These receptors were obtained from an adult with an advanced solid tumor such as melanoma, head and neck, liver or kidney cancer.

In DNA, the CDR3 is TGTGCCAGCTCACCACGGGGGTCCCAAGAGACCCAGTACTTC. Translation: CASSPRGSQETQYF. This chain joins TRBV18 and TRBJ2-5; either TRBD1 or TRBD2 may fit D (5 bases each). Trimming removed 1 base at V and 1 base at J, with 7 bases between. CDR3 length equals 14 residues. Germline assignment: CDR1 KGHSH and CDR2 LQKENI.

Only one count was recorded for this clone. V and J are TRBV11-3 and TRBJ2-7; D gene unclear. From germline, CDR1 is SGHNT and CDR2 YENEEA. The CDR3 totals 14 residues. V was cut by 2 bases and J by 0 bases, with 8 bases left in between. CDR3 loop: CASSLPLSSYEQYF. CDR3 sequence (DNA): TGTGCCAGCAGCTTACCCCTCAGCTCCTACGAGCAGTACTTC.

This rearrangement joins TRBV18 to TRBJ2-7; the D gene is possibly TRBD2 (6 bases). Germline CDR1 is KGHSH and CDR2 is LQKENI. This CDR3 region has 13 residues. Trimming cost V 6 bases and J 0 bases, with 9 bases left between them. In DNA form, the CDR3 reads TGTGCCAGCTCCGCTAGCGTCTCCTACGAGCAGTACTTC. Its translation: CASSASVSYEQYF. Combining the CDR3 with reference TRBV18 and TRBJ2-7 gives the whole variable domain NAGVMQNPRHLVRRRGQEARLRCSPMKGHSHVYWYRQLPEEGLKFMVYLQKENIIDESGMPKERFSAEFPKEGPSILRIQQVVRGDSAAYFCASSASVSYEQYFGPGTRLTVT.

This CDR3 reads CASSLKYGYTF. The DNA of the CDR3 is TGTGCCAGCAGCTTAAAGTATGGCTACACCTTC. This chain links TRBV7-2 with TRBJ1-2; D gene unclear. Trimming took off 2 bases at V and 5 bases at J, with 3 bases between the two ends. This CDR3 is built from 11 residues. Germline loops: CDR1 SGHTA, CDR2 FQGNSA. Variable domain in full (rest from reference TRBV7-2 and TRBJ1-2): GAGVSQSPSNKVTEKGKDVELRCDPISGHTALYWYRQSLGQGLEFLIYFQGNSAPDKSGLPSDRFSAERTGGSVSTLTIQRTQQEDSAVYLCASSLKYGYTFGSGTRLTVV.

The chain combines TRBV28 with TRBJ2-7; 8 nucleotides align to TRBD1. This CDR3 contains 12 residues. Germline V gene lookup returns CDR1 MDHEN and CDR2 SYDVKM. Trimming cost V 10 bases and J 1 base; bases outside gene matches: 3. The CDR3 is CATGQGSYEQYF. The CDR3 nucleotides read TGTGCCACAGGACAGGGTTCCTACGAGCAGTACTTC.

A few counts support this clone. The chain has TRBV28 and TRBJ1-5; D is ambiguous. The CDR3 is made up of 12 amino acids. V was cut by 6 bases and J by 2 bases, with 5 bases left in between. CDR1 MDHEN and CDR2 SYDVKM come from the germline V gene. The CDR3 loop is CASRAGNQPQHF. Here the CDR3 DNA reads TGTGCCAGCAGGGCGGGCAATCAGCCCCAGCATTTT.

This rearrangement joins TRBV25-1 to TRBJ2-7; 10 bases fit TRBD2. Germline V gene sequence: CDR1 MGHDK, CDR2 SYGVNS. J was trimmed by 2 bases and V by 4 bases; bases with no gene match: 14. The CDR3 runs 18 residues. The CDR3 DNA is TGTGCCAGCAGTGCGAGCCCCCGACTAGCGGGTTCCACCTACGAGCAGTACTTC. It encodes CASSASPRLAGSTYEQYF.

V is TRBV19 and J is TRBJ1-2; D gene ambiguous. V dropped 4 bases and J dropped 4 bases, with 19 bases sitting between them. The CDR3 contains 16 residues. The germline gives CDR1 LNHDA, CDR2 SQIVND (reference sequence). Here the CDR3 DNA reads TGTGCCAGTAGTACTCGAAGAGGACCGGGGATCTATGGCTACACCTTC. It yields the protein CASSTRRGPGIYGYTF.

The chain joins TRBV9 to TRBJ1-2; TRBD1 matches at 10 bases. V lost 4 bases and J lost 8; bases outside the gene matches: 8. Germline V CDR1 and CDR2: SGDLS, YYNGEE. The CDR3 covers 14 residues. The CDR3 is CASSLDQTGGGYTF. The CDR3 DNA follows: TGTGCCAGCAGCCTCGATCAGACAGGGGGCGGCTACACCTTC. Full variable domain (remainder filled in from reference TRBV9 and TRBJ1-2): DSGVTQTPKHLITATGQRVTLRCSPRSGDLSVYWYQQSLDQGLQFLIQYYNGEERAKGNILERFSAQQFPDLHSELNLSSLELGDSALYFCASSLDQTGGGYTFGSGTRLTVV.

The gene calls are TRBV10-2 and TRBJ2-1; D call uncertain. The germline CDR1 and CDR2 sequences are WSHSY and SAAADI. CDR3 length equals 18 residues. V gave up 0 bases and J gave up 7 bases, with 22 bases separating them. The CDR3 region is CASSESYAGGTEDNEQFF. The CDR3 DNA follows: TGCGCCAGCAGTGAGTCGTATGCTGGCGGTACGGAAGATAATGAGCAGTTCTTC.

The J gene is TRBJ2-1, the V gene TRBV2; D is unresolved. This CDR3 comprises 14 residues. The V gene lost 0 bases and the J gene lost 9 bases, with 12 bases spanning the gap. Germline CDR1 and CDR2: SNHLY and FYNNEI. The CDR3, as DNA: TGTGCCAGCAGTGAAGCCAATCGGGCAGGTGAGCAGTTCTTC. Its protein product is CASSEANRAGEQFF.

The gene calls are TRBV30 and TRBJ1-5; D is ambiguous. V was pared by 1 base and J by 4 bases, with 8 bases between. The length of the CDR3 is 13 residues. The V gene's germline CDR1 is GTSNPN and CDR2 SVGIG (reference sequence). The CDR3 coding sequence is TGTGCCTGGAGTGGGGCTGTAAATCAGCCCCAGCATTTT. Translated, it gives CAWSGAVNQPQHF.

This chain joins TRBV6-1 and TRBJ2-1; D gene uncertain. The CDR3 contains 15 residues. Germline assignment: CDR1 MNHNS and CDR2 SASEGT. The germline V and J ends were trimmed by 7 bases and 9 bases, with 22 bases remaining between them. CDR3 sequence reads: CASTAKAGGRFEQFF. The CDR3 bases are TGTGCCAGCACTGCTAAAGCTGGCGGAAGGTTTGAGCAGTTCTTC.

The V and J genes are TRBV9 and TRBJ2-3, with D possibly being TRBD2 (5 bases). The V end was cut by 0 bases, the J end by 0 bases, with 14 bases between. In germline, CDR1 is SGDLS, CDR2 YYNGEE. The CDR3 contains 17 residues. CDR3 residues: CASSVASTSSSTDTQYF. The CDR3 nucleotides read TGTGCCAGCAGCGTAGCTAGCACAAGCAGTAGCACAGATACGCAGTATTTT.

The chain joins TRBV13 to TRBJ2-1; possibly TRBD1 for D (7 bases). The germline V and J ends were trimmed by 5 bases and 4 bases, with 15 bases remaining between them. The CDR3 runs to 15 residues. CDR1 and CDR2 (germline): PRHDT, FYEKMQ (reference sequence). The CDR3 region is CASSLRETGYNEQFF. The CDR3 DNA is TGTGCCAGCAGCCTCCGGGAGACAGGGTACAATGAGCAGTTCTTC. The full variable domain, in which reference TRBV13 and TRBJ2-1 provide the parts outside the CDR3, is AAGVIQSPRHLIKEKRETATLKCYPIPRHDTVYWYQQGPGQDPQFLISFYEKMQSDKGSIPDRFSAQQFSDYHSELNMSSLELGDSALYFCASSLRETGYNEQFFGPGTRLTVL.

V gene TRBV5-6 combines with J gene TRBJ1-1, with 7 bases lining up with TRBD1. CDR1 and CDR2 from the germline V gene are SGHDT and YYEEEE. The CDR3 is made up of 13 amino acids. Unmatched junction bases numbered 7, after V lost 4 bases and J lost 7 bases. The CDR3 DNA sequence: TGTGCCAGCAGCGGCGGACAGGCGAATGAAGCTTTCTTT. Protein product: CASSGGQANEAFF.

The count of this clone is one. The same CDR3 is also encoded by other DNA sequences in this sample. The chain has TRBV11-3 and TRBJ2-5; no definite D call. Trimming left V 3 bases short and J 5 bases short, with 7 bases between. Germline lookup yields CDR1 SGHNT and CDR2 YENEEA. CDR3 length: 12 amino acids. The CDR3 region has the DNA TGTGCCAGCAGCTTGGTGGGGGAGACCCAGTACTTC. Protein sequence: CASSLVGETQYF.

The chain uses TRBV5-3 and TRBJ1-2; unclear D gene. Being an ORF, TRBV5-3 has a function that is uncertain. CDR3 length equals 14 residues. V shed 6 bases and J shed 4 bases, with 16 bases lying between them. The CDR3 loop is CARKFAGAGYGYTF. In DNA, the CDR3 is TGTGCCAGAAAGTTCGCGGGCGCCGGCTATGGCTACACCTTC.

The rearrangement uses TRBV2 and TRBJ2-5; 9 nucleotides agree with TRBD1. Trimming removed 3 bases from V and 1 base from J; junction bases left unmatched: 3. The germline gives CDR1 SNHLY, CDR2 FYNNEI. CDR3 length: 15 residues. The CDR3 DNA follows: TGTGCCAGCAGTGATGGGACAGGGTTCCAAGAGACCCAGTACTTC. Residues: CASSDGTGFQETQYF.

The chain recombines TRBV2 with TRBJ1-2; 7 bases fit TRBD1. This CDR3 is 12 amino acids long. The germline V gene encodes CDR1 SNHLY and CDR2 FYNNEI. Germline trimming cut 7 bases from V and 7 bases from J; bases unmatched to any gene: 6. CDR3 region: CASNGQAAGYTF. The CDR3 nucleotides read TGTGCCAGCAACGGACAGGCTGCTGGCTACACCTTC.

The CDR3 region has the DNA TGTGCCAGCAGCCTACGACAGGGAGGGCCAGAGACCCAGTACTTC. It yields the protein CASSLRQGGPETQYF. The chain carries TRBV7-2 and TRBJ2-5; D could derive from TRBD1 or TRBD2 (7 bases each). Germline CDR1 reads SGHTA; CDR2 reads FQGNSA. V lost 5 bases and J lost 4, with 17 bases in between. The CDR3 is 15 amino acids.

The gene calls are TRBV5-1 and TRBJ2-1, with D perhaps TRBD2 (6 bases). This CDR3 is built from 14 residues. Trimming left V 2 bases short and J 6 bases short, with 12 bases between. From germline, CDR1 is SGHRS and CDR2 YFSETQ. CDR3 nucleotide sequence: TGCGCCAGCAGCTTTCGGCTAGCGTCCAATGAGCAGTTCTTC. Its translation: CASSFRLASNEQFF.

The sample holds one count of this clone. The chain employs TRBV4-1 and TRBJ2-1; TRBD2 aligns across 7 bases. Germline-derived CDR1 and CDR2 are MGHRA and YSYEKL. Unmatched junction bases numbered 9, after V lost 1 base and J lost 9 bases. The CDR3 is made up of 15 amino acids. The CDR3 protein is CASSQGTAGDSEQFF. The CDR3 DNA reads TGCGCCAGCAGCCAAGGGACGGCGGGAGACAGTGAGCAGTTCTTC.

V usage is TRBV5-1 and J usage is TRBJ2-1; 12 bases fit TRBD2. Germline values: CDR1 SGHRS, CDR2 YFSETQ. V lost 0 bases to trimming and J lost 9 bases; unmatched junction nucleotides: 7. This CDR3 is built from 16 residues. The DNA for the CDR3 is TGCGCCAGCAGCTTGGTAGCGCTAGCGGGAGGGGGTGAGCAGTTCTTC. As protein: CASSLVALAGGGEQFF. Full variable domain (missing parts from reference TRBV5-1 and TRBJ2-1): KAGVTQTPRYLIKTRGQQVTLSCSPISGHRSVSWYQQTPGQGLQFLFEYFSETQRNKGNFPGRFSGRQFSNSRSEMNVSTLELGDSALYLCASSLVALAGGGEQFFGPGTRLTVL.

The chain links TRBV6-5 to TRBJ1-2; TRBD1 agrees at 7 bases. This CDR3 is 15 amino acids long. V shed 3 bases and J 2 bases; nucleotides not matched to a gene: 6. Germline-derived CDR1 and CDR2 are MNHEY and SVGAGI. In DNA form, the CDR3 reads TGTGCCAGCAGTTATGGGACAGACCAAAACTATGGCTACACCTTC. Protein: CASSYGTDQNYGYTF.

J is TRBJ2-2 and V is TRBV28; D is undetermined. The CDR3 spans 15 residues. Germline values: CDR1 MDHEN, CDR2 SYDVKM. The V end lost 6 bases, the J end lost 2 bases, and 13 bases lay between the germline ends. The CDR3 DNA reads as TGTGCCAGCAGCCCTACCCGACACAACACCGGGGAGCTGTTTTTT. Its protein is CASSPTRHNTGELFF.

CDR3 sequence reads: CASSLAGTTGNTIYF. The CDR3 nucleotides read TGTGCCAGCAGCTTAGCCGGGACAACTGGAAACACCATATATTTT. This sequence joins TRBV7-2 and TRBJ1-3; D possibly corresponds to TRBD1 (6 bases). The CDR3 spans 15 residues. Per germline, CDR1 SGHTA and CDR2 FQGNSA. The V end was cut by 0 bases, the J end by 2 bases, with 8 bases between. Full variable domain (rest looked up from reference TRBV7-2 and TRBJ1-3): GAGVSQSPSNKVTEKGKDVELRCDPISGHTALYWYRQSLGQGLEFLIYFQGNSAPDKSGLPSDRFSAERTGGSVSTLTIQRTQQEDSAVYLCASSLAGTTGNTIYFGEGSWLTVV.